This is a list of T cell receptor beta chains from one sample in a study of T-cell reconstitution after alpha-beta-depleted transplantation in children. A single record per CDR3 protein comes from TCRdb applying MiXCR to the PCR reads. The sample shows about a million distinct CDR3 sequences, about 29% of them seen only once. Specimen: PBMCs, mostly from graft donor cells, collected 360 days after TCRalphabeta/CD19-depleted stem cell transplant. All receptors derive from a boy in the first two years of life who had a stem cell transplant for SCID, so the T cells may come from the graft donor. Both conserved end residues are trimmed from each CDR3. A D gene is named only where the DNA matches it firmly.

v_gene	d_gene	j_gene	len	CDR3aa
TRBV5-1	TRBD1	TRBJ2-7	11	ASSHGQGFEQY
TRBV3-1	-	TRBJ1-5	11	ASSFSPDQPQH
TRBV21-1	-	TRBJ2-2	12	ASSKGKLRWELF
TRBV7-9	-	TRBJ2-7	13	ASSTRGPNEYEQY
TRBV7-6	TRBD2	TRBJ2-3	14	ASSFRTSGRRDTQY
TRBV5-6	-	TRBJ2-7	16	ASSYMRTGGRGSYEQY
TRBV5-1	-	TRBJ2-5	12	ASSLGRGKETQY
TRBV7-1	TRBD1	TRBJ2-4	12	ASSSRTGASVQY
TRBV12-3/TRBV12-4	-	TRBJ1-5	14	ASSLQRTGVNQPQH
TRBV5-1	TRBD1	TRBJ2-1	12	ASSLVQGAGEQF
TRBV5-5	-	TRBJ2-7	11	ASRPRQSYEQY
TRBV5-1	TRBD1	TRBJ1-1	11	ASSPEWDSQAF
TRBV20-1	-	TRBJ2-7	10	SARGRDYEQY
TRBV20-1	-	TRBJ2-3	12	SATTGALADTQY
TRBV5-5	-	TRBJ1-6	12	ASSRVYPNSPLH
TRBV2	TRBD1	TRBJ2-1	17	ASSEGQGAGSFPYNEQF
TRBV28	-	TRBJ2-3	13	ASSLFGTGVDTQY
TRBV5-1	-	TRBJ2-1	12	ASSSVTSYNEQF
TRBV10-3	-	TRBJ2-1	13	AISPSPSSYNEQF
TRBV7-8	-	TRBJ2-5	14	ASSKELAGWGETQY
TRBV11-2	TRBD1	TRBJ1-1	14	ASSLVGQGADAEAF
TRBV3-1	TRBD1	TRBJ2-7	15	ASAQPTGTGKLREQY
TRBV20-1	-	TRBJ2-7	12	SARDPTTTYEQY
TRBV9	-	TRBJ2-7	13	ASSVEDRFSYEQY
TRBV28	TRBD1	TRBJ1-5	13	ASSHSGGGNQPQH
TRBV9	-	TRBJ2-2	11	ASSVAPTGELF
TRBV3-1	-	TRBJ2-5	15	ASSQGTSLGGQETQY
TRBV12-3/TRBV12-4	-	TRBJ2-2	11	ASSLASNGELF
TRBV5-1	-	TRBJ2-2	12	ASRETRFGGELF
TRBV4-1	-	TRBJ2-3	15	ASSPRDNLKVTDTQY
TRBV6-5	-	TRBJ1-2	12	ASSRTGGGDGYT
TRBV6-5	-	TRBJ2-5	9	ASSRRGTQY
TRBV5-1	-	TRBJ2-7	12	ASTGGSGDYEQY
TRBV12-3/TRBV12-4	-	TRBJ2-7	11	ASSLVFEQGTH
TRBV10-3	TRBD2	TRBJ2-1	11	ATSGGRNNEQF
TRBV2	TRBD1	TRBJ1-6	14	ASSEAQTGVGSPLH
TRBV27	TRBD1	TRBJ2-6	16	ASSLKGDSFSGANVLT
TRBV20-1	-	TRBJ1-1	12	SAREGRRGTEAF
TRBV29-1	-	TRBJ2-4	10	SVGLDLNIQY
TRBV12-2	-	TRBJ1-1	12	ARAAGDVGTEAF
TRBV4-1	-	TRBJ1-2	12	ASSKTGTPYGYT
TRBV18	-	TRBJ2-5	11	ASSPSMRETQY
TRBV20-1	-	TRBJ2-3	11	SATLPSKRTQY
TRBV5-1	-	TRBJ2-1	10	ASSLGSSEQF
TRBV4-1	TRBD1	TRBJ2-2	15	ASSRTGGISDTGELF
TRBV3-1	-	TRBJ2-2	16	ASSLRFVDPANTGELF
TRBV12-3/TRBV12-4	-	TRBJ2-1	10	ASSSPYREQF
TRBV18	TRBD1	TRBJ2-5	14	ASSITTGVHQETQY
TRBV24-1	-	TRBJ2-5	12	ATSDTGQVETQY
TRBV2	TRBD1	TRBJ2-1	13	ASSQRGQGKNEQF
TRBV28	TRBD1	TRBJ2-3	14	ASSRRGTGGQNTQY
TRBV28	-	TRBJ2-1	12	ASSSGPNYNEQF
TRBV4-1	-	TRBJ2-2	16	ASSQKRTGLPVAGELF
TRBV10-3	-	TRBJ2-3	11	AISVDPGDTQY